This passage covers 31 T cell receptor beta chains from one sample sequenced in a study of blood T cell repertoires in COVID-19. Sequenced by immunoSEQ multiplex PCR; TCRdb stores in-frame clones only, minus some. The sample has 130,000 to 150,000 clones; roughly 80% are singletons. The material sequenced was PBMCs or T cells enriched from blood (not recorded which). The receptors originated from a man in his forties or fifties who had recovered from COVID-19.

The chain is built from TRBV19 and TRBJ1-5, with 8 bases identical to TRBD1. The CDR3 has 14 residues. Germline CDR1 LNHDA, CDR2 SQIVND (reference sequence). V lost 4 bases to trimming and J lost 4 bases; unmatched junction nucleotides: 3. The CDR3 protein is CASSTTGENQPQHF. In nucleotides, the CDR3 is TGTGCCAGTAGTACGACAGGGGAAAATCAGCCCCAGCATTTT.

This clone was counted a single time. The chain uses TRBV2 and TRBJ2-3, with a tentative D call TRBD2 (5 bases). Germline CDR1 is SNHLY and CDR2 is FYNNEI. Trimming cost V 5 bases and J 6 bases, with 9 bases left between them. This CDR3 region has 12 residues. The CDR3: CASSSSSDTQYF. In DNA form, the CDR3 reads TGTGCCAGCAGTTCTAGCAGTGATACGCAGTATTTT.

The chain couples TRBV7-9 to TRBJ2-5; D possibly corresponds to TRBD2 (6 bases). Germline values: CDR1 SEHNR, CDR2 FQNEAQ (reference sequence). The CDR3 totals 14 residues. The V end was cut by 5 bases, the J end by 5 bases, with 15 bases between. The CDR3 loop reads CASSPRTTGETQYF. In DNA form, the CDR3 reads TGTGCCAGCAGCCCCCGGACTACCGGGGAGACCCAGTACTTC.

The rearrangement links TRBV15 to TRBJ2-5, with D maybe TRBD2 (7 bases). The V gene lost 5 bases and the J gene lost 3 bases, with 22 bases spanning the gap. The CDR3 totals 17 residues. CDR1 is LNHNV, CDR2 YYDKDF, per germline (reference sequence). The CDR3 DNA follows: TGTGCCACCAGCTCCCCGAGTCGGGGGGCCTCTAAAGAGACCCAGTACTTC. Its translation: CATSSPSRGASKETQYF.

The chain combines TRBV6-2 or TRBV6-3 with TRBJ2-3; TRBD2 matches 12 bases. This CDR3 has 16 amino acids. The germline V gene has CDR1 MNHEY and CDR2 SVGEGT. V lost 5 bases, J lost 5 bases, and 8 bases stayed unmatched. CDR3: CASSALAGGPRDTQYF. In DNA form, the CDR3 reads TGTGCCAGCAGTGCTCTAGCGGGGGGGCCTAGAGATACGCAGTATTTT.

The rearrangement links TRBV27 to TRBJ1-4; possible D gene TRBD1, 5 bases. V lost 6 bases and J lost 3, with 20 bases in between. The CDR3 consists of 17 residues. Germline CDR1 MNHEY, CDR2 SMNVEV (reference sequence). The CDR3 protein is CASSFAYTRVANEKLFF. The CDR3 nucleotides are TGTGCCAGCAGCTTCGCCTATACCAGGGTCGCTAATGAAAAACTGTTTTTT.

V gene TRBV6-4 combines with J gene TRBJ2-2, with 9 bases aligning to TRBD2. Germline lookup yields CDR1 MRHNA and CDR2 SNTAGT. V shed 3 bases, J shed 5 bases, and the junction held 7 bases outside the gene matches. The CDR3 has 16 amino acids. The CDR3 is CASSEGGGAETGELFF. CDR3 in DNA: TGTGCCAGCAGTGAAGGCGGGGGGGCCGAGACCGGGGAGCTGTTTTTT.

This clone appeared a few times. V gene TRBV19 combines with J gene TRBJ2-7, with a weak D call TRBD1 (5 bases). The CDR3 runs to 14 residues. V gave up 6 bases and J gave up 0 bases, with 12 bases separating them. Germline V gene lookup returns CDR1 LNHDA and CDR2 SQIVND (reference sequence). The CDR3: CASSRTLFSYEQYF. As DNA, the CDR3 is TGTGCCAGTAGCCGGACACTTTTCTCCTACGAGCAGTACTTC. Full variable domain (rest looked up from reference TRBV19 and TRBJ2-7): DGGITQSPKYLFRKEGQNVTLSCEQNLNHDAMYWYRQDPGQGLRLIYYSQIVNDFQKGDIAEGYSVSREKKESFPLTVTSAQKNPTAFYLCASSRTLFSYEQYFGPGTRLTVT.

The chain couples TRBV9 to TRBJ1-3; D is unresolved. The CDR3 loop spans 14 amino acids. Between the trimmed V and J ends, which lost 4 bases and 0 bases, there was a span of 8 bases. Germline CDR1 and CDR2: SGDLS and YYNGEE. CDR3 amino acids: CASSSQSSGNTIYF. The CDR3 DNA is TGTGCCAGCAGCTCACAGAGCTCTGGAAACACCATATATTTT.

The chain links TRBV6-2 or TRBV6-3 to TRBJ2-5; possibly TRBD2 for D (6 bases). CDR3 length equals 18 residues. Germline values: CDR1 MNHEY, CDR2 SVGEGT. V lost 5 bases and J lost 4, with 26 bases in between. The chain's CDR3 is CASSLEGRTGDARETQYF. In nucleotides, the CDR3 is TGTGCCAGCAGTCTGGAGGGCAGGACGGGGGACGCCCGAGAGACCCAGTACTTC.

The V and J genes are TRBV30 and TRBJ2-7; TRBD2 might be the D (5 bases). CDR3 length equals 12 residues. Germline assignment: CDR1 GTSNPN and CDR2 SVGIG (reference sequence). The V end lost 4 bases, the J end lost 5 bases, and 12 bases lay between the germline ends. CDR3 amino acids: CAWKRGANEQYF. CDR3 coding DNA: TGTGCCTGGAAACGGGGAGCGAACGAGCAGTACTTC.

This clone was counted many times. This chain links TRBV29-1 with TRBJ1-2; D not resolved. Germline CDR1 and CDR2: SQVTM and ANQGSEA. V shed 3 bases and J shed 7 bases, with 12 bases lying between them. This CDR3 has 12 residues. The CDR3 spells CSVDLGVRGYTF. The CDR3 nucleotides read TGCAGCGTTGATCTCGGGGTTCGTGGCTACACCTTC. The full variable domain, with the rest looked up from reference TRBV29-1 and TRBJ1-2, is SAVISQKPSRDICQRGTSLTIQCQVDSQVTMMFWYRQQPGQSLTLIATANQGSEATYESGFVIDKFPISRPNLTFSTLTVSNMSPEDSSIYLCSVDLGVRGYTFGSGTRLTVV.

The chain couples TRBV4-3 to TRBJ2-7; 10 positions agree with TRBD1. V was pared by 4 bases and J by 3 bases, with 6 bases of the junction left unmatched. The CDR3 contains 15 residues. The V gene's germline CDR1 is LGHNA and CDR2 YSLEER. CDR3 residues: CASSLDRTGGYEQYF. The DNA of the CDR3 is TGCGCCAGCAGCCTCGATCGGACAGGGGGCTACGAGCAGTACTTC.

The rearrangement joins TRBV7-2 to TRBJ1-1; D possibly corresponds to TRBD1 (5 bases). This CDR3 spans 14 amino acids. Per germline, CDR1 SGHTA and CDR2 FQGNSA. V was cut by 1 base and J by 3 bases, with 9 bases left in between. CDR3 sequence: CASSLVRQYTEAFF. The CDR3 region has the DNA TGTGCCAGCAGCTTAGTCCGACAGTACACTGAAGCTTTCTTT.

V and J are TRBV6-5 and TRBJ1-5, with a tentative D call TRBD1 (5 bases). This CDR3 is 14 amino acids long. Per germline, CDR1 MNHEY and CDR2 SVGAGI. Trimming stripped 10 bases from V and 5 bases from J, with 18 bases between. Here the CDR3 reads CATSYGGTYQPQHF. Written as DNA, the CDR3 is TGTGCCACCTCGTATGGGGGGACCTATCAGCCCCAGCATTTT.

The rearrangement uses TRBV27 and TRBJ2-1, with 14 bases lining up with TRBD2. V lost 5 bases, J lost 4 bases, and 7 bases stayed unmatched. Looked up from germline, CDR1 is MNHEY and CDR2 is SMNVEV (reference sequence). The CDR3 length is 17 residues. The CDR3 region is CASSARLAGGHYNEQFF. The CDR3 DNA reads TGTGCCAGCAGTGCCCGACTAGCGGGGGGGCATTACAATGAGCAGTTCTTC.

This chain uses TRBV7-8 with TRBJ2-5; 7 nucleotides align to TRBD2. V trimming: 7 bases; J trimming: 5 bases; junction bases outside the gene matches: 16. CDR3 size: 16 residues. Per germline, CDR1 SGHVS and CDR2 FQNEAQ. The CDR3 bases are TGTGCCAGCACCCCCGGAGCGGGGCACTTCGTTGAGACCCAGTACTTC. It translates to CASTPGAGHFVETQYF. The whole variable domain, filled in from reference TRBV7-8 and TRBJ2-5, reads GAGVSQSPRYKVAKRGQDVALRCDPISGHVSLFWYQQALGQGPEFLTYFQNEAQLDKSGLPSDRFFAERPEGSVSTLKIQRTQQEDSAVYLCASTPGAGHFVETQYFGPGTRLLVL.

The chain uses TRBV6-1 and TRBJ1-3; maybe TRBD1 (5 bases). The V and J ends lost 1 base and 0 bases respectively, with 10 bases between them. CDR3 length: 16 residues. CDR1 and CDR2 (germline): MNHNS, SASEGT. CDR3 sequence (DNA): TGTGCCAGCAGTGAAGTTAGGGGCTTCTCTGGAAACACCATATATTTT. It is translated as CASSEVRGFSGNTIYF.

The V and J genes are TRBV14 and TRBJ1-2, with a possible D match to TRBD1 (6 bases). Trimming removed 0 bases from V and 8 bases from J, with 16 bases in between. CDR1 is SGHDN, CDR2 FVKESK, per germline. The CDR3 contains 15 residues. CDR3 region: CASSQDPGGAWGYTF. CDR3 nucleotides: TGTGCCAGCAGCCAAGATCCTGGGGGGGCCTGGGGCTACACCTTC.

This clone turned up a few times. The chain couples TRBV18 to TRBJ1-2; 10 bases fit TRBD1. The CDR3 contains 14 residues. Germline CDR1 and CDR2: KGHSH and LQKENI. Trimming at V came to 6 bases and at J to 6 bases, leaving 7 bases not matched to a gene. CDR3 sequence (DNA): TGTGCCAGCTCGGTGCTGACAGGGGGCGATGGCTACACCTTC. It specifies CASSVLTGGDGYTF.

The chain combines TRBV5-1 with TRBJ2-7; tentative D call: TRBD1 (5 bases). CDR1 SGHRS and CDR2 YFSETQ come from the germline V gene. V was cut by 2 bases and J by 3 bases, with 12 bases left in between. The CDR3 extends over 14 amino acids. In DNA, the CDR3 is TGCGCCAGCAGCTTATTTTCCAGGGACTACGAGCAGTACTTC. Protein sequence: CASSLFSRDYEQYF.

The CDR3 loop is CASSQASAKNIQYF. As DNA, the CDR3 is TGCGCCAGCAGCCAAGCCTCAGCCAAAAACATTCAGTACTTC. The chain combines TRBV4-3 with TRBJ2-4; no reliable D call. Per the germline V gene, CDR1 is LGHNA and CDR2 is YSLEER. This CDR3 region has 14 residues. The V and J ends lost 1 base and 0 bases respectively, with 4 bases between them.

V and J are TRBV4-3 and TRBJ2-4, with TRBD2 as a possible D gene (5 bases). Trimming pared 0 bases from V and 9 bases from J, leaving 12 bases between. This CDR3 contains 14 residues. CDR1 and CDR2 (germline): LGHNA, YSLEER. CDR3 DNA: TGCGCCAGCAGCCAAGATGTCCAGGCGGGCATTCAGTACTTC. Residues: CASSQDVQAGIQYF.

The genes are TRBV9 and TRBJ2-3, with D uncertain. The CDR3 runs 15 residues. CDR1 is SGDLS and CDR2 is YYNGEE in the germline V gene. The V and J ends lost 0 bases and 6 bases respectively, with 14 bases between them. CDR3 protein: CASSVGQRSQDTQYF. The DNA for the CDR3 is TGTGCCAGCAGCGTAGGTCAGCGATCGCAGGATACGCAGTATTTT.

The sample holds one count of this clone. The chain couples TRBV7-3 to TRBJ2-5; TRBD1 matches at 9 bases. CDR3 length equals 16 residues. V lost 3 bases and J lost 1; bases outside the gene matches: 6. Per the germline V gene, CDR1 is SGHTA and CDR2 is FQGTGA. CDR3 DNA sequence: TGTGCCAGCAGCTTGGGGACAGGGACAACCCAAGAGACCCAGTACTTC. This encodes CASSLGTGTTQETQYF.

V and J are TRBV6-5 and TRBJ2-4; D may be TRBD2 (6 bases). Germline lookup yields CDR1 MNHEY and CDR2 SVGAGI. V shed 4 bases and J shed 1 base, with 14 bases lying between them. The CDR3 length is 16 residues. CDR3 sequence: CASSSHGGAAKNIQYF. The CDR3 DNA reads TGTGCCAGCAGTTCCCACGGGGGAGCGGCCAAAAACATTCAGTACTTC.

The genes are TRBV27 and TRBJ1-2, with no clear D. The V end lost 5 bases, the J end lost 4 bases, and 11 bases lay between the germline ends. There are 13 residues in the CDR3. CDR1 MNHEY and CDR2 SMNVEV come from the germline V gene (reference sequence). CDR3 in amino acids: CASSPNTVYGYTF. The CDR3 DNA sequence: TGTGCCAGCAGTCCCAATACAGTCTATGGCTACACCTTC.

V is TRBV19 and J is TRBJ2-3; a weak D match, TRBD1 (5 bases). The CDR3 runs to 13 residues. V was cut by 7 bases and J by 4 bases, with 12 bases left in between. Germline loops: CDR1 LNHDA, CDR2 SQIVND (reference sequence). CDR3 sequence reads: CASKSQGADTQYF. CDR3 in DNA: TGTGCCAGTAAGTCTCAGGGCGCAGATACGCAGTATTTT.

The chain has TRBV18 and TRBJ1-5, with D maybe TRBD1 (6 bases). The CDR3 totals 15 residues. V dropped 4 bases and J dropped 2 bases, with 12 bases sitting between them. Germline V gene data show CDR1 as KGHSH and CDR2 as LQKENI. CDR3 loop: CASSRAGAGNQPQHF. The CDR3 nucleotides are TGTGCCAGCTCACGGGCGGGGGCTGGCAATCAGCCCCAGCATTTT.

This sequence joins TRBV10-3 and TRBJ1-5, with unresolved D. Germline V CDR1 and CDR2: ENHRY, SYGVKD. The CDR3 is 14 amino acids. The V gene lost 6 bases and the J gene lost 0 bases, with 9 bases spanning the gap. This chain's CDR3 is CAISNGLSNQPQHF. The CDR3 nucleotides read TGTGCCATCAGCAATGGACTTAGCAATCAGCCCCAGCATTTT.

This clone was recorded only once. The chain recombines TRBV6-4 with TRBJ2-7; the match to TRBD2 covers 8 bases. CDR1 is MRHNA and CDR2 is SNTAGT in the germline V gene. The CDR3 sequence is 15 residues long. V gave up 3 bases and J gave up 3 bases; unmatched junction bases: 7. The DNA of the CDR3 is TGTGCCAGCAGTGAGATAGCGGGGTCGAACTACGAGCAGTACTTC. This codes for CASSEIAGSNYEQYF.